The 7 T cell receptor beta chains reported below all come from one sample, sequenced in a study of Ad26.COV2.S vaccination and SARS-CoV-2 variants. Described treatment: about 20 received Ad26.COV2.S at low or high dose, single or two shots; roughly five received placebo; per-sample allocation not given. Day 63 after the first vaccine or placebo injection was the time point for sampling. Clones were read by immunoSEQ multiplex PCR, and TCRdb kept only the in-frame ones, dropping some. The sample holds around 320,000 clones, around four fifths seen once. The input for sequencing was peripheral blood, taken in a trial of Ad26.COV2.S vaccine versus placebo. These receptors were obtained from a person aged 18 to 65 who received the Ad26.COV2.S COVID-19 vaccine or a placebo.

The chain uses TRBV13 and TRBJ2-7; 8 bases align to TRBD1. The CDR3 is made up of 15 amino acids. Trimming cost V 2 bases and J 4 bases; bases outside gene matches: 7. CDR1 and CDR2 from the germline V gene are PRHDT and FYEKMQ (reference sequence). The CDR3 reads CASSLRDRGVYEQYF. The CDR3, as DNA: TGTGCCAGCAGCTTACGTGACAGGGGAGTTTACGAGCAGTACTTC.

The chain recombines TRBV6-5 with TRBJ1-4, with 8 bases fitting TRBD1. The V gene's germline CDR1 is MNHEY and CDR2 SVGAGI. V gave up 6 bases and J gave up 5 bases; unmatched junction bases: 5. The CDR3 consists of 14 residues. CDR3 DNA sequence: TGTGCCAGCAGCCAGACAGGGGCAAATGAAAAACTGTTTTTT. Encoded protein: CASSQTGANEKLFF.

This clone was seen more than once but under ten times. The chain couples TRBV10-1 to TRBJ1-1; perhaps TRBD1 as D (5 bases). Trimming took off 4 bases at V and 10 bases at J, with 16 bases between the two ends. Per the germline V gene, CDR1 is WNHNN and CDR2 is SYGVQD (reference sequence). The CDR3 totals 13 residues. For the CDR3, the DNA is TGCGCCAGCAGTGCCTTTGGGACCGAGGGAGCTTTCTTT. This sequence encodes CASSAFGTEGAFF.

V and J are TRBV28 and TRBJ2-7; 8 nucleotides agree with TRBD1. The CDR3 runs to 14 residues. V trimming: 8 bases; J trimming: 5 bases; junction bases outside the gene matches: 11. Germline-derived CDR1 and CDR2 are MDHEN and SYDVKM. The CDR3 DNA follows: TGTGCCAGCGGACAGGGCCTCCTTATGCACGAGCAGTACTTC. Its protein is CASGQGLLMHEQYF.

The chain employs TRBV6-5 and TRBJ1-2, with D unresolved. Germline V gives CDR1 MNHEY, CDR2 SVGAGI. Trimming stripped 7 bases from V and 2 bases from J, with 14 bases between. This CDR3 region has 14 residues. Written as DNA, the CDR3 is TGTGCCAGCAAAAGGACGGGTCCCAACTATGGCTACACCTTC. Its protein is CASKRTGPNYGYTF.

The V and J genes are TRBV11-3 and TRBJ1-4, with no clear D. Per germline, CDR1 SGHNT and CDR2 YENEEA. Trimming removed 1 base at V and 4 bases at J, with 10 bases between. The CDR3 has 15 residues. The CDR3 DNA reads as TGTGCCAGCAGCTTAGGGACGGACCTTAATGAAAAACTGTTTTTT. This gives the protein CASSLGTDLNEKLFF.

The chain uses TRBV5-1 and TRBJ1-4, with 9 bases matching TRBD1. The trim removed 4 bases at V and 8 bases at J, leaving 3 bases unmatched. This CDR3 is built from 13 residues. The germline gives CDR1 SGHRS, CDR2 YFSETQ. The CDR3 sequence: CASSLGTGEKLFF. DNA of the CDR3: TGCGCCAGCAGCCTGGGGACAGGGGAAAAACTGTTTTTT.